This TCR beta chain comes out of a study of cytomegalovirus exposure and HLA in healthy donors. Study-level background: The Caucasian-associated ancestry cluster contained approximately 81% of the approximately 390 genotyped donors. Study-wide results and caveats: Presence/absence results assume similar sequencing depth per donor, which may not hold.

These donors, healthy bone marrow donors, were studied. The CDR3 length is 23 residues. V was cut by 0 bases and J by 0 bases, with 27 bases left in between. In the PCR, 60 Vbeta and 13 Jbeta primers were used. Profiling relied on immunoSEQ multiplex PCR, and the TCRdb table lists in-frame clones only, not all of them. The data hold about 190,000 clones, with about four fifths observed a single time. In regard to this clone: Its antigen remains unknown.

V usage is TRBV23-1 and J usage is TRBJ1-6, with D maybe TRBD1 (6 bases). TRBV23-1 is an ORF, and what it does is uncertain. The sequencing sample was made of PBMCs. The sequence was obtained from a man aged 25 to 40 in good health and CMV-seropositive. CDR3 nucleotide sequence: TGCGCCAGCAGTCAATCGTCAAAGGGGGTGCCGTCATATCGCAGCTCCTATAATTCACCCCTCCACTTT. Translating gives CASSQSSKGVPSYRSSYNSPLHF.